This T cell receptor beta chain was captured in a study of cytomegalovirus exposure and HLA in healthy donors. Findings of the study overall: Links to common viral pathogens appeared, in a later analysis, for several of the most significant clusters. The study found most TCR sequences rare, yet found some public TCRs in many donors.

Note on this clone: Its antigen is unidentified.

Germline V gives CDR1 SGHTA, CDR2 FQGTGA. Unmatched junction bases numbered 13, after V lost 6 bases and J lost 5 bases. This CDR3 is built from 16 residues. Primers for the PCR totalled 60 Vbeta and 13 Jbeta. Assay used: immunoSEQ multiplex PCR; TCRdb lists only in-frame clones, some missing. Of a few hundred thousand clones in the sample, 70% to 80% were seen once. Sequenced sample: PBMCs. The sequence was collected from a man aged 40-50 years in good health and CMV-seronegative. The V call is TRBV7-3, the J call TRBJ2-7, with TRBD2 matching over 10 bases. For the CDR3, the DNA is TGTGCCAGCAGTCTAGAACCGGGACTAGCGATTGACGAGCAGTACTTC. It yields the protein CASSLEPGLAIDEQYF.